The T cell receptor (beta chain) described here comes from a study of a mutant IDH1 vaccine in newly diagnosed glioma. Study information: The patients were given eight vaccinations, one each in weeks 1, 3, 5, 7, 11, 15, 19 and 23. Following radiotherapy alone, or alongside temozolomide cycles, vaccination was started after an interval of 4-6 weeks. Standard pretreatment was either radiotherapy, temozolomide, or, for most, radiochemotherapy with temozolomide.

The time point: week 23, last vaccination. Each dose of the vaccine consisted of 300 ug of mutant IDH1 20-mer peptide, with topical imiquimod. Clones were read by immunoSEQ multiplex PCR, and TCRdb kept only the in-frame ones, dropping some. Of about 81,000 clones listed, 65% to 90% are singletons. Of note for this clone: Its target is unknown.

Germline trimming cut 4 bases from V and 3 bases from J; bases unmatched to any gene: 9. The CDR3 is 15 amino acids. Germline CDR1 and CDR2: SGHRS and YFSETQ. This specimen was PBMCs, taken from a glioma patient whose treatment included an IDH1 peptide vaccine. The rearrangement joins TRBV5-1 to TRBJ2-7; TRBD1 matches at 8 bases. This receptor was identified in a man aged 25-45 years with glioma. Some clones in this sample may be carry-over from other donors' samples. CDR3 in DNA: TGCGCCAGCAGCCAGATCGGGACAGGACTCTACGAGCAGTACTTC. As protein: CASSQIGTGLYEQYF.